The clone carrying this T cell receptor (beta chain) showed up many times. Its antigen is not identified. This sample includes further DNA sequences coding for the same CDR3. In the original analysis: CDR3 was compared across clinicopathological groups, and the resulting differences were used to build a distant-metastasis classifier for papillary thyroid cancer. TCRdb used MiXCR to call clones anew from the PCR reads. These V and J calls derive from TCRdb rather than the authors' analysis. The sample holds approximately 9,500 clones, roughly 30% seen once. Before thyroid surgery, none of the patients had received any treatment. The data originate from a study of metastatic and nonmetastatic thyroid tumors. Study details: Repertoires of blood and of tissue (tumor or nodule) from malignant and benign thyroid patients were compared. Study observations and caveats: The study reportedly found significantly higher TCR beta diversity in malignant thyroid tumors than benign nodules, in blood and tumor.

The CDR3 covers 15 residues. The germline CDR1 and CDR2 sequences are MNHEY and SMNVEV (reference sequence). With V trimmed by 6 bases and J by 4 bases, 10 bases remained unmatched. The receptor comes from a female donor with papillary thyroid cancer or a benign thyroid nodule (not recorded which). Some clones in this sample may be carry-over from other donors' samples. The chain recombines TRBV27 with TRBJ2-3; 7 bases map to TRBD1. Sequencing input: tumor tissue. CDR3 in amino acids: CASRDRVRASDTQYF. The CDR3 DNA sequence: TGTGCCAGCAGAGACAGGGTTCGAGCGTCAGATACGCAGTATTTT.